Included here is one TCR beta chain sequence, with context. Assay used: immunoSEQ multiplex PCR; TCRdb lists only in-frame clones, some missing. The sample lists about 64,000 clones, about nine tenths occurring once. The data originate from a study of T cell changes during pregnancy in multiple sclerosis. Germline V gene sequence: CDR1 SGHRS, CDR2 YFSETQ. Losses at the gene ends were 4 bases for V and 6 bases for J; bases not matched to a gene: 8. This CDR3 has 15 residues. Sequences were derived from peripheral blood, sampled in the second trimester of pregnancy. This receptor was identified in a female donor with multiple sclerosis, enrolled in a pregnancy study. The chain has TRBV5-1 and TRBJ2-3, with 10 positions matching TRBD2. The CDR3 DNA is TGCGCCAGCAGCACTCCTAGCGGGAGCCCCGATACGCAGTATTTT. This gives the protein CASSTPSGSPDTQYF.